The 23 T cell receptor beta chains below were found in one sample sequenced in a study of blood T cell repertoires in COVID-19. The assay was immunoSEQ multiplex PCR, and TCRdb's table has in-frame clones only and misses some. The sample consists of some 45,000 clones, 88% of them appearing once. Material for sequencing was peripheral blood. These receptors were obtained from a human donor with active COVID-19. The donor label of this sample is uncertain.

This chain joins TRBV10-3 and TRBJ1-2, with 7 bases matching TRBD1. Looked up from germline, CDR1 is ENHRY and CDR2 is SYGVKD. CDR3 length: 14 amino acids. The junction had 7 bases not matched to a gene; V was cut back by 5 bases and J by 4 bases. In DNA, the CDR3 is TGTGCCATCAGTTCCCCGGGACAGTCCTATGGCTACACCTTC. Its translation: CAISSPGQSYGYTF.

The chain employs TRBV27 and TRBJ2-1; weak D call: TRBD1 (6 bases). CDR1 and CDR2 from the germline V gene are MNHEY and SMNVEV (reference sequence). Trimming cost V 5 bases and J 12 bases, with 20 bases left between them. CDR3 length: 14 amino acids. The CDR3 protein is CASSRNRDTYGQFF. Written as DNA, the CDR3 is TGTGCCAGCAGTCGGAACCGGGACACCTACGGGCAGTTCTTC.

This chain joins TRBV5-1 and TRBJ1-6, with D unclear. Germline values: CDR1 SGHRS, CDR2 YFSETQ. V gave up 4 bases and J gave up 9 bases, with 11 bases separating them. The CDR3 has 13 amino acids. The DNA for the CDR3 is TGCGCCAGCAGCCCGGAGTCCAGTTCACCCCTCCACTTT. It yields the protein CASSPESSSPLHF.

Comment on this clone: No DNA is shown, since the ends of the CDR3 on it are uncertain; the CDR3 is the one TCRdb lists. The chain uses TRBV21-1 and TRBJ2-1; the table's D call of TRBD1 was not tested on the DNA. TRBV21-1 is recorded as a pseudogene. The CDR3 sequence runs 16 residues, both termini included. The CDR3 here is CASSKAWARGINEQFF.

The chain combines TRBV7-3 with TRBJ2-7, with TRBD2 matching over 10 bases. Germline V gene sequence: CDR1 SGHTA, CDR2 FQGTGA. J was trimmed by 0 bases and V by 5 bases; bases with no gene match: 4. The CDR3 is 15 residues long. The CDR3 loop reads CASSEASGSSYEQYF. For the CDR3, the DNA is TGTGCCAGCAGCGAAGCTAGCGGGAGCTCCTACGAGCAGTACTTC. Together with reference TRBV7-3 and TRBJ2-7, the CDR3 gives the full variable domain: GAGVSQTPSNKVTEKGKYVELRCDPISGHTALYWYRQSLGQGPEFLIYFQGTGAADDSGLPNDRFFAVRPEGSVSTLKIQRTERGDSAVYLCASSEASGSSYEQYFGPGTRLTVT.

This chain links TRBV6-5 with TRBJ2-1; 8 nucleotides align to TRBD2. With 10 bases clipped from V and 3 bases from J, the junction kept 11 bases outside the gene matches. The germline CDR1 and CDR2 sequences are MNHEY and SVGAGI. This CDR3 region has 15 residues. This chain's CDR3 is CATVERESGYNEQFF. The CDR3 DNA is TGTGCCACCGTAGAGCGGGAGAGCGGCTACAATGAGCAGTTCTTC.

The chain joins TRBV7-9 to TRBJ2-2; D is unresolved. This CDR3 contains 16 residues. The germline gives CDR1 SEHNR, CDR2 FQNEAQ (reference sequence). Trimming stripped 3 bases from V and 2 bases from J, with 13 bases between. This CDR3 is CASSFGQTSNTGELFF. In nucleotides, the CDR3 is TGTGCCAGCAGCTTCGGCCAGACATCAAACACCGGGGAGCTGTTTTTT.

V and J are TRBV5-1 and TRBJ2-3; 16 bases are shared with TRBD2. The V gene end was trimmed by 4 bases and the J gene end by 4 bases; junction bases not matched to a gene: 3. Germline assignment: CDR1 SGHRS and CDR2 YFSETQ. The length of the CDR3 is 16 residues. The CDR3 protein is CASSPGTSGGADTQYF. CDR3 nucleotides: TGCGCCAGCAGCCCGGGGACTAGCGGGGGGGCAGATACGCAGTATTTT. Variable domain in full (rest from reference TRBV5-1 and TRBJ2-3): KAGVTQTPRYLIKTRGQQVTLSCSPISGHRSVSWYQQTPGQGLQFLFEYFSETQRNKGNFPGRFSGRQFSNSRSEMNVSTLELGDSALYLCASSPGTSGGADTQYFGPGTRLTVL.

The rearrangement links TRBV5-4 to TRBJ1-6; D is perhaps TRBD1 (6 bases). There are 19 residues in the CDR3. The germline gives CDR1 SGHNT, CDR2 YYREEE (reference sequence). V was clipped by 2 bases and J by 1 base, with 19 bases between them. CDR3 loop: CASSFKGGRLVSYNSPLHF. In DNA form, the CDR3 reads TGTGCCAGCAGCTTTAAAGGGGGACGGCTCGTATCCTATAATTCACCCCTCCACTTT.

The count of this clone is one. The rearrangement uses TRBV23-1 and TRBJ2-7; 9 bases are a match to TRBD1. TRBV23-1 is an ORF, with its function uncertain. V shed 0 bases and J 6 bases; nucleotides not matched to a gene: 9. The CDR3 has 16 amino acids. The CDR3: CASSQSSRDRAFEQYF. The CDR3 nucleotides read TGCGCCAGCAGTCAATCTTCCCGGGACAGGGCTTTCGAGCAGTACTTC.

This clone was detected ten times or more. CDR3: CASSRKGVDTIYF. CDR3 nucleotide sequence: TGTGCCAGCAGCCGGAAGGGAGTGGACACCATATATTTT. This chain connects TRBV3-1 (or the pseudogene TRBV3-2) to TRBJ1-3; D unclear. The germline V gene has CDR1 LGHDT and CDR2 YNNKEL (reference sequence). The CDR3 is 13 residues long. Trimming removed 4 bases at V and 8 bases at J, with 12 bases between.

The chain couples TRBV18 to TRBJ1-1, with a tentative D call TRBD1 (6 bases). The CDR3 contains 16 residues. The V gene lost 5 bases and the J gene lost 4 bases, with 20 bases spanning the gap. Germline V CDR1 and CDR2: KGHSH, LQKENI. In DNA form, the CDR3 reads TGTGCCAGCTCAGGAGGTGTGGCAGGGGTGGGCACTGAAGCTTTCTTT. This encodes CASSGGVAGVGTEAFF.

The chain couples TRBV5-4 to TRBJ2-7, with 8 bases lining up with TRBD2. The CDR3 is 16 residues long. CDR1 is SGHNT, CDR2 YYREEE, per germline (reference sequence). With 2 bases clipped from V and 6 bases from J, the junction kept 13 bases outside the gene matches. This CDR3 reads CASSLNLAAGVIEQYF. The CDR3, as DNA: TGTGCCAGCAGCTTAAACCTAGCAGCGGGAGTCATCGAGCAGTACTTC. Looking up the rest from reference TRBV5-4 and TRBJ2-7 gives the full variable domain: ETGVTQSPTHLIKTRGQQVTLRCSSQSGHNTVSWYQQALGQGPQFIFQYYREEENGRGNFPPRFSGLQFPNYSSELNVNALELDDSALYLCASSLNLAAGVIEQYFGPGTRLTVT.

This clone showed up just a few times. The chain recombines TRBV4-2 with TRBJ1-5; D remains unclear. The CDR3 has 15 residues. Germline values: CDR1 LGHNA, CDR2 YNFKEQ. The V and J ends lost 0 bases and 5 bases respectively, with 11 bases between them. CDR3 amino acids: CASSQDEADHQPQHF. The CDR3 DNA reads TGTGCCAGCAGCCAAGATGAGGCGGATCATCAGCCCCAGCATTTT.

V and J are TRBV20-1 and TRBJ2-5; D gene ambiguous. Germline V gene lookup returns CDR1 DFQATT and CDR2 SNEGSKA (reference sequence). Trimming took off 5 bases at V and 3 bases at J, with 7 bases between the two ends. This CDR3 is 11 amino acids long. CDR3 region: CSARPEETQYF. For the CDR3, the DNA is TGCAGTGCTCGCCCGGAAGAGACCCAGTACTTC.

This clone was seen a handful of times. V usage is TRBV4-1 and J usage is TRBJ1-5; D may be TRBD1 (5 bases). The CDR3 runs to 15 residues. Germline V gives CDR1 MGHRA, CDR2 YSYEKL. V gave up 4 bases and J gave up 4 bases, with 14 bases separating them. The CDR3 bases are TGCGCCAGCAGCCCTTCCGGTCCAGGGAATCAGCCCCAGCATTTT. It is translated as CASSPSGPGNQPQHF.

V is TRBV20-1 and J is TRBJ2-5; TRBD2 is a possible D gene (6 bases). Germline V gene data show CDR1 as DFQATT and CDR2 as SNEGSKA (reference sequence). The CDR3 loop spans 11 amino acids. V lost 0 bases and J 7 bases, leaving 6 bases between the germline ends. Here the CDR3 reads CSAREEGTQYF. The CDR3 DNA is TGCAGTGCTAGAGAGGAGGGGACCCAGTACTTC.

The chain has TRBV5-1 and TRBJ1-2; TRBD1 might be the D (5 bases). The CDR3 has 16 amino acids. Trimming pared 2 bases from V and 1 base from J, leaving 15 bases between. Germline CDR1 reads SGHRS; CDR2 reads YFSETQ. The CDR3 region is CASSLRRGTDNYGYTF. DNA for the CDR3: TGCGCCAGCAGCTTAAGGAGGGGAACCGATAACTATGGCTACACCTTC.

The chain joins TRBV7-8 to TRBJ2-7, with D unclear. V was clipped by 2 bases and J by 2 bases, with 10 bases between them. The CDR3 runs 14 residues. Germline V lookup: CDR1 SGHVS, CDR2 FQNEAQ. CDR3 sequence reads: CASSLSISPYEQYF. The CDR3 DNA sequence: TGTGCCAGCAGCTTAAGTATCAGTCCCTACGAGCAGTACTTC.

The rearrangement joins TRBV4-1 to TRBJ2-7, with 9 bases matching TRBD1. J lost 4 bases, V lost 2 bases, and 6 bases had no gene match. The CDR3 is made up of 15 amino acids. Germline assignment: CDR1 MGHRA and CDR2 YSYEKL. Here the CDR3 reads CASSQPGQGLYEQYF. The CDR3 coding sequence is TGCGCCAGCAGCCAACCGGGACAGGGTCTGTACGAGCAGTACTTC.

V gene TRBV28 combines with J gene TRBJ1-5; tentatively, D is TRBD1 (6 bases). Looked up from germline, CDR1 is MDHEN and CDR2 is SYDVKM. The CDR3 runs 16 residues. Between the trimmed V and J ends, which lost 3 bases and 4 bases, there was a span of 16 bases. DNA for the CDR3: TGTGCCAGCAGTTTCTATCGGGTCAGGGGAAATCAGCCCCAGCATTTT. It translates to CASSFYRVRGNQPQHF.

Written as DNA, the CDR3 is TGTGCCAGCAGTCCCGACAGGGGTCATGAGCAGTTCTTC. This translates into CASSPDRGHEQFF. The rearrangement uses TRBV12-3 or TRBV12-4 and TRBJ2-1; 8 bases match TRBD1. The trim removed 5 bases at V and 8 bases at J, leaving 5 bases unmatched. The CDR3 sequence is 13 residues long.

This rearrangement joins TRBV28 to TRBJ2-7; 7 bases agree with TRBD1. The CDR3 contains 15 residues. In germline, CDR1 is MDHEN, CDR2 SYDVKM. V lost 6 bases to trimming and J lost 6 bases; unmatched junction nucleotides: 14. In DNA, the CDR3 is TGTGCCAGCAGCTCTGGACAGGACTTAGGAGGCGAGCAGTACTTC. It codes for CASSSGQDLGGEQYF. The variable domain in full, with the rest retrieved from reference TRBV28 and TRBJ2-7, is DVKVTQSSRYLVKRTGEKVFLECVQDMDHENMFWYRQDPGLGLRLIYFSYDVKMKEKGDIPEGYSVSREKKERFSLILESASTNQTSMYLCASSSGQDLGGEQYFGPGTRLTVT.